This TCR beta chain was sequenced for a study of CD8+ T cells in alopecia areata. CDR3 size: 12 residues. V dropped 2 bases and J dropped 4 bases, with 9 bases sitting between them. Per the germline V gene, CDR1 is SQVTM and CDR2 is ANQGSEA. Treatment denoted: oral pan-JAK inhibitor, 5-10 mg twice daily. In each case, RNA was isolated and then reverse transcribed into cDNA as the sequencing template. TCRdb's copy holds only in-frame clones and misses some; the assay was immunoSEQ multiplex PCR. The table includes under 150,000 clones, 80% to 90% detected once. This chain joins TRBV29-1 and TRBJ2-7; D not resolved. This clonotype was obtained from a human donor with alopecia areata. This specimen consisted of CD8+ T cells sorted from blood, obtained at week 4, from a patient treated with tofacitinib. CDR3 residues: CSVETAYYEQYF. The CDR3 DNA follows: TGCAGCGTTGAAACAGCGTATTACGAGCAGTACTTC.